Presented here are 4 T cell receptor beta chains from one specimen sequenced in a study of beta chain features in type 1 diabetes. Study-level findings and limits: Shorter TCRB CDR3s, moderately but significantly so, marked every one of the four CD4+ subsets in Type 1 diabetes patients.

Antigens for these TCRs are unknown. Reverse transcribing all isolated RNA meant expressed TCRB transcripts were sequenced. Using immunoSEQ multiplex PCR, the repertoire was profiled, and TCRdb retains in-frame clones only, with some absent. The table records about 280,000 clones, 15% of them present only once. The sample was naive CD4+ T cells from blood. The receptors derive from a man between 18 and 35 years old with type 1 diabetes.

This clone was counted a few times. The chain recombines TRBV18 with TRBJ2-2; 12 nucleotides align to TRBD1. With V trimmed by 3 bases and J by 7 bases, 6 bases remained unmatched. The length of the CDR3 is 16 residues. Germline CDR1 reads KGHSH; CDR2 reads LQKENI. CDR3 amino acids: CASSPPGQGAFGELFF. Written as DNA, the CDR3 is TGTGCCAGCTCACCTCCGGGACAGGGGGCCTTCGGGGAGCTGTTTTTT.

This clone was detected a few times. CDR3 region: CASSIAFGNEQFF. DNA of the CDR3: TGTGCCAGCTCAATAGCGTTCGGGAATGAGCAGTTCTTC. V and J are TRBV18 and TRBJ2-1, with D perhaps matching TRBD2 (5 bases). V lost 5 bases to trimming and J lost 7 bases, with 12 bases between them. CDR1 is KGHSH, CDR2 LQKENI, per germline. The CDR3 consists of 13 residues. The full variable domain, in which reference TRBV18 and TRBJ2-1 provide the parts outside the CDR3, is NAGVMQNPRHLVRRRGQEARLRCSPMKGHSHVYWYRQLPEEGLKFMVYLQKENIIDESGMPKERFSAEFPKEGPSILRIQQVVRGDSAAYFCASSIAFGNEQFFGPGTRLTVL.

The chain links TRBV5-1 to TRBJ1-5; the D is unclear. Trimming left V 0 bases short and J 5 bases short, with 9 bases between. Germline CDR1 and CDR2: SGHRS and YFSETQ. This CDR3 has 14 residues. This CDR3 reads CASSLGAGDQPQHF. The DNA of the CDR3 is TGCGCCAGCAGCTTGGGAGCCGGGGATCAGCCCCAGCATTTT.

The chain employs TRBV27 and TRBJ2-3, with 12 bases aligning to TRBD1. Germline CDR1 is MNHEY and CDR2 is SMNVEV (reference sequence). The length of the CDR3 is 14 residues. J was trimmed by 6 bases and V by 6 bases; bases with no gene match: 4. The CDR3 sequence is CASRGTGGVDTQYF. CDR3 bases: TGTGCCAGCAGAGGGACAGGGGGCGTGGATACGCAGTATTTT.